A selection of T cell receptor beta chains follows, all from one sample in a study of cytomegalovirus exposure and HLA in healthy donors. Repertoires were generated with immunoSEQ multiplex PCR, while TCRdb's copy carries only in-frame clones and drops some. The sample shows tens of thousands of clones, 80% to 90% of them seen only once. Sample: PBMCs. The receptors derive from a woman aged 18-29 years in good health and CMV-seropositive. The CDR3 runs from the conserved cysteine through the conserved F or W. D genes are given only for firm matches. Clone sizes are given selectively: once, few, many, or a class where the clone is expanded.

size	D	V	J	CDR3	DNA
.	.	TRBV29-1	TRBJ2-3	CSVAGLSPDTQYF	TGCAGCGTCGCCGGACTATCCCCAGATACGCAGTATTTT
.	.	TRBV7-9	TRBJ2-5	CASSFGREETQYF	TGTGCCAGCAGCTTCGGCAGGGAAGAGACCCAGTACTTC
.	TRBD2	TRBV4-3	TRBJ2-1	CASSQSSGGSYNEQFF	TGCGCCAGCAGCCAATCTAGCGGGGGCTCCTACAATGAGCAGTTCTTC
.	.	TRBV27	TRBJ1-5	CASSLQSNQPQHF	TGTGCCAGCAGTTTACAGAGCAATCAGCCCCAGCATTTT
.	.	TRBV7-9	TRBJ2-7	CASSLGAYEQYF	TGTGCCAGCAGCTTAGGCGCCTACGAGCAGTACTTC
.	TRBD2	TRBV19	TRBJ2-1	CASKIGAGDIYNEQFF	TGTGCCAGCAAAATTGGAGCGGGGGACATCTACAATGAGCAGTTCTTC
.	.	TRBV5-1	TRBJ1-6	CASSRTGGDNSPLHF	TGCGCCAGCAGCAGAACAGGTGGAGATAATTCACCCCTCCACTTT
once	.	TRBV15	TRBJ2-2	CATSIRANTGELFF	TGTGCCACCAGCATCCGGGCGAACACCGGGGAGCTGTTTTTT
.	.	TRBV6-5	TRBJ2-2	CASSYTAGELFF	TGTGCCAGCAGTTACACTGCGGGGGAGCTGTTTTTT
.	TRBD2	TRBV4-1	TRBJ2-2	CASSQALAGVTGELFF	TGCGCCAGCAGCCAAGCTCTAGCGGGAGTTACCGGGGAGCTGTTTTTT
.	TRBD2	TRBV7-9	TRBJ2-5	CASSLSTSGSLQETQYF	TGTGCCAGCAGCTTGTCGACTAGCGGGAGTCTCCAAGAGACCCAGTACTTC
.	TRBD2	TRBV6-4	TRBJ2-3	CASSESSGGSGTDTQYF	TGTGCCAGCAGTGAGAGCAGCGGGGGGTCAGGCACAGATACGCAGTATTTT
once	.	TRBV19	TRBJ2-7	CASTSTGLPYEQYF	TGTGCCAGTACCTCGACAGGTCTCCCCTACGAGCAGTACTTC
.	.	TRBV6-1	TRBJ2-5	CASSEIGLGAETQYF	TGTGCCAGCAGTGAAATAGGCCTTGGGGCAGAGACCCAGTACTTC
.	TRBD2	TRBV19	TRBJ2-1	CASSMTSGSLNEQFF	TGTGCCAGTAGTATGACTAGCGGGAGCCTCAATGAGCAGTTCTTC
.	.	TRBV10-3	TRBJ2-2	CAISSTGATGELFF	TGTGCCATCAGTTCTACAGGAGCTACCGGGGAGCTGTTTTTT
.	TRBD2	TRBV4-1	TRBJ2-4	CASSKGGLAGGGITKNIQYF	TGCGCCAGCAGCAAGGGGGGACTAGCGGGAGGGGGCATAACCAAAAACATTCAGTACTTC
.	TRBD2	TRBV28	TRBJ2-7	CASSLRVAGIYEQYF	TGTGCCAGCAGTTTAAGGGTAGCGGGAATCTACGAGCAGTACTTC
.	TRBD1	TRBV7-9	TRBJ2-3	CASSPQDRGTDTQYF	TGTGCCAGCAGCCCCCAGGACAGGGGCACAGATACGCAGTATTTT
.	.	TRBV25-1	TRBJ1-4	CASSDPGHQHEKLFF	TGTGCCAGCAGTGACCCGGGACACCAGCATGAAAAACTGTTTTTT
.	.	TRBV7-2	TRBJ2-7	CASSLGRARGYEQYF	TGTGCCAGCAGCTTAGGGAGGGCCCGGGGCTACGAGCAGTACTTC
.	TRBD2	TRBV15	TRBJ2-1	CATSRVGTSGRAYNEQFF	TGTGCCACCAGCAGAGTAGGGACTAGCGGGAGGGCCTACAATGAGCAGTTCTTC
.	.	TRBV5-1	TRBJ2-1	CASSLAGSYNEQFF	TGCGCCAGCAGCTTGGCCGGGTCCTACAATGAGCAGTTCTTC
.	TRBD2	TRBV7-8	TRBJ2-5	CASSLGLAGETQYF	TGTGCCAGCAGCTTAGGACTAGCGGGGGAGACCCAGTACTTC
.	TRBD2	TRBV28	TRBJ2-2	CASSPVSREGTGELFF	TGTGCCAGCAGTCCAGTCTCCAGGGAGGGCACCGGGGAGCTGTTTTTT
.	.	TRBV13	TRBJ2-1	CASSLRNNEQFF	TGTGCCAGCAGCCTAAGAAACAATGAGCAGTTCTTC
.	.	TRBV4-1	TRBJ2-7	CASSQAGGLSYEQYF	TGCGCCAGCAGCCAAGCCGGAGGCCTCTCCTACGAGCAGTACTTC
.	TRBD2	TRBV29-1	TRBJ2-1	CSVALTSGRGNEQFF	TGCAGCGTTGCCCTGACTAGCGGGAGGGGCAATGAGCAGTTCTTC
.	TRBD1	TRBV30	TRBJ1-2	CAWSAGTGLNYGYTF	TGTGCCTGGAGTGCCGGGACAGGGCTGAACTATGGCTACACCTTC
.	.	TRBV6-5	TRBJ2-1	CASSYGDSSYNEQFF	TGTGCCAGCAGTTACGGAGACAGCTCCTACAATGAGCAGTTCTTC
.	.	TRBV4-3	TRBJ1-1	CASSQDGGTNTEAFF	TGCGCCAGCAGCCAAGATGGGGGGACGAACACTGAAGCTTTCTTT
.	TRBD1	TRBV5-6	TRBJ2-3	CASSFPGGPTDTQYF	TGTGCCAGCAGCTTCCCAGGGGGCCCCACAGATACGCAGTATTTT
.	TRBD1	TRBV6-1	TRBJ1-4	CASSENRGLEKLFF	TGTGCCAGCAGTGAAAACAGGGGCTTGGAAAAACTGTTTTTT
.	.	TRBV14	TRBJ1-1	CASSRDGEGTEAFF	TGTGCCAGCAGCCGAGACGGGGAGGGCACTGAAGCTTTCTTT
few	TRBD2	TRBV6-4	TRBJ2-6	CASSDSTSGSGANVLTF	TGTGCCAGCAGTGACTCGACTAGCGGCTCTGGGGCCAACGTCCTGACTTTC
.	TRBD1	TRBV5-6	TRBJ1-5	CASSWTGYPSQPQHF	TGTGCCAGCAGCTGGACAGGGTACCCCTCTCAGCCCCAGCATTTT
.	TRBD2	TRBV6-6	TRBJ2-7	CAISGGTRHEQYF	TGTGCCATCAGCGGGGGAACCCGACACGAGCAGTACTTC
.	TRBD1	TRBV4-3	TRBJ1-1	CASSQEGTGGGEAFF	TGCGCCAGCAGCCAAGAGGGGACAGGGGGCGGGGAAGCTTTCTTT
.	.	TRBV6-5	TRBJ2-7	CASSYSIGAYEQYF	TGTGCCAGCAGTTACTCGATCGGGGCCTACGAGCAGTACTTC
.	TRBD1	TRBV9	TRBJ1-2	CASSVEGANMDGYTF	TGTGCCAGCAGCGTCGAGGGGGCAAATATGGATGGCTACACCTTC
.	.	TRBV15	TRBJ2-7	CATSRDHQRQYF	TGTGCCACCAGCAGAGATCACCAGCGGCAGTACTTC
.	.	TRBV5-1	TRBJ1-1	CASSTGNTEAFF	TGCGCCAGCTCAACAGGGAACACTGAAGCTTTCTTT
.	.	TRBV7-2	TRBJ2-5	CASSLGAVQETQYF	TGTGCCAGCAGCTTAGGAGCCGTTCAAGAGACCCAGTACTTC
.	TRBD1	TRBV4-3	TRBJ1-4	CASSQRDRKDEKLFF	TGCGCCAGCAGCCAAAGGGACAGGAAGGATGAAAAACTGTTTTTT
.	TRBD2	TRBV10-2	TRBJ2-2	CASRGWGGNTGELFF	TGCGCCAGCAGGGGTTGGGGGGGGAACACCGGGGAGCTGTTTTTT
once	TRBD1	TRBV19	TRBJ1-5	CASDDRDSNQPQHF	TGTGCCAGTGACGACAGGGATAGCAATCAGCCCCAGCATTTT
once	.	TRBV2	TRBJ2-1	CASSVLSLARNNEQFF	TGTGCCAGCAGTGTTCTTTCCCTAGCCCGAAACAATGAGCAGTTCTTC
.	.	TRBV7-2	TRBJ2-4	CASSLEAVSAKNIQYF	TGTGCCAGCAGCTTAGAGGCGGTCTCAGCCAAAAACATTCAGTACTTC